This TCR beta chain derives from a study of post-analysis software for immune sequencing data. Study at large: There were relapsing-remitting, secondary progressive and progressive-relapsing multiple sclerosis among the disease courses included. Study-wide results and caveats: Controls showed lower frequencies than patients for roughly five TRBV segments, and TRBV5-6, TRBV5-1 and TRBV20-1 were among these. The normalized Chao1 diversity of multiple sclerosis patients was significantly lower than that of controls. F-measure co-clustering was strong for batch-matched samples.

The V and J ends lost 5 bases and 3 bases respectively, with 5 bases between them. Germline CDR1 SEHNR, CDR2 FQNEAQ (reference sequence). The CDR3 extends over 12 amino acids. Researchers reported that TCR beta cDNA libraries carried unique molecular identifiers. Each batch of about 0.95 to 11 million T cells produced roughly 500,000 cDNA molecules. Each CDR3 protein is one row after TCRdb ran MiXCR on the PCR reads. Of roughly 570,000 distinct CDR3 sequences in the sample, about a third were seen once. The table lists this clonotype with many counts. The antigen is undetermined. This TCR derives from a girl under 18 with multiple sclerosis. The V call is TRBV7-9, the J call TRBJ2-1; no definite D call. The sample comprised blood. The CDR3 sequence: CASSRNYNEQFF. CDR3 nucleotide sequence: TGTGCCAGCAGCCGAAACTACAATGAGCAGTTCTTC.